Following are 32 T cell receptor beta chains from one sample sequenced in a study of blood T cell repertoires in COVID-19. Sequencing used immunoSEQ multiplex PCR; TCRdb keeps in-frame clones, though not all of them. The sample includes 370,000 or so clones, about 87% seen only once; the top ten take roughly 1.4%. Sequenced material: PBMCs or T cells enriched from blood (not recorded which). Receptors originate from a man aged 25 to 45 who had recovered from COVID-19.

The genes are TRBV19 and TRBJ2-1; 8 nucleotides line up with TRBD1. The V gene end was trimmed by 6 bases and the J gene end by 4 bases; junction bases not matched to a gene: 8. This CDR3 is 15 amino acids long. The germline CDR1 and CDR2 sequences are LNHDA and SQIVND (reference sequence). CDR3 region: CASSPDRVGYNEQFF. CDR3 DNA: TGTGCCAGTAGCCCGGACAGGGTCGGTTACAATGAGCAGTTCTTC.

The gene calls are TRBV5-5 and TRBJ2-3; D might be TRBD2 (6 bases). Germline assignment: CDR1 SGHKS and CDR2 YYEKEE (reference sequence). CDR3 length: 20 amino acids. V was pared by 3 bases and J by 2 bases, with 28 bases between. Here the CDR3 reads CASSYLPLAGPIALTDTQYF. The CDR3 DNA reads TGTGCCAGCAGCTATTTACCGCTTGCGGGGCCGATTGCCCTCACAGATACGCAGTATTTT.

The rearrangement joins TRBV5-1 to TRBJ1-1; 12 bases are a match to TRBD1. Germline V gene data show CDR1 as SGHRS and CDR2 as YFSETQ. Trimming cost V 4 bases and J 6 bases; bases outside gene matches: 7. The CDR3 is 15 residues long. The CDR3 DNA is TGCGCCAGCAGCGACCGGGACAGGGGGCCCCCTGAAGCTTTCTTT. This gives the protein CASSDRDRGPPEAFF.

In the case of this clone: The same CDR3 can be traced to other DNA sequences in this sample. The chain has TRBV10-2 and TRBJ1-3; weak D call: TRBD1 (5 bases). The CDR3 is 13 amino acids. The germline V gene has CDR1 WSHSY and CDR2 SAAADI. V was clipped by 8 bases and J by 1 base, with 9 bases between them. The CDR3 sequence is CASGGGSGNTIYF. The CDR3 DNA reads TGCGCCAGCGGGGGGGGTTCTGGAAACACCATATATTTT.

This chain uses TRBV6-2 or TRBV6-3 with TRBJ1-1, with no clear D. V gave up 3 bases and J gave up 6 bases, with 8 bases separating them. The CDR3 length is 12 residues. The germline gives CDR1 MNHEY, CDR2 SVGEGT. CDR3: CASSYPPAEAFF. As DNA, the CDR3 is TGTGCCAGCAGTTATCCGCCGGCTGAAGCTTTCTTT.

The chain uses TRBV7-9 and TRBJ1-1; 7 bases agree with TRBD1. The CDR3 runs 14 residues. CDR1 is SEHNR and CDR2 is FQNEAQ in the germline V gene (reference sequence). With 3 bases clipped from V and 5 bases from J, the junction kept 6 bases outside the gene matches. The CDR3 is CASSFQTGFTEAFF. In nucleotides, the CDR3 is TGTGCCAGCAGCTTTCAGACAGGGTTTACTGAAGCTTTCTTT.

The V call is TRBV10-3, the J call TRBJ2-1; 9 nucleotides agree with TRBD1. J gave up 8 bases and V 2 bases, and 7 bases lay outside the gene matches. This CDR3 comprises 15 residues. Germline V gives CDR1 ENHRY, CDR2 SYGVKD. The CDR3 protein is CAISERQGGTDEQFF. In DNA form, the CDR3 reads TGTGCCATCAGTGAGCGACAGGGGGGAACGGATGAGCAGTTCTTC.

This sequence joins TRBV30 and TRBJ2-5, with TRBD2 matching 10 bases. Germline assignment: CDR1 GTSNPN and CDR2 SVGIG (reference sequence). J was trimmed by 2 bases and V by 0 bases; bases with no gene match: 6. This CDR3 comprises 16 residues. The chain's CDR3 is CAWSVWSSGGQETQYF. In nucleotides, the CDR3 is TGTGCCTGGAGTGTATGGTCTAGCGGGGGACAAGAGACCCAGTACTTC.

The V gene is TRBV3-1 (or the pseudogene TRBV3-2), the J gene TRBJ1-3; 8 positions agree with TRBD1. CDR1 is LGHDT, CDR2 YNNKEL, per germline (reference sequence). V was clipped by 5 bases and J by 0 bases; unmatched bases: 6. The CDR3 extends over 16 amino acids. The CDR3 region has the DNA TGTGCCAGCAGCGTCTACAGGGGGTACTCTGGAAACACCATATATTTT. Translated, it gives CASSVYRGYSGNTIYF.

This chain links TRBV5-1 with TRBJ1-1; a possible D gene is TRBD1 (5 bases). V was pared by 7 bases and J by 6 bases, with 22 bases between. This CDR3 comprises 15 residues. Looked up from germline, CDR1 is SGHRS and CDR2 is YFSETQ. DNA of the CDR3: TGCGCCAGCGGACCCGGATATACAGGTCGCTCTGAAGCTTTCTTT. Protein sequence: CASGPGYTGRSEAFF.

The rearrangement uses TRBV6-5 and TRBJ1-4; TRBD1 matches at 10 bases. The CDR3 covers 14 residues. V was clipped by 7 bases and J by 8 bases; unmatched bases: 7. Germline CDR1 and CDR2: MNHEY and SVGAGI. CDR3 loop: CASTRQGANEKLFF. CDR3 nucleotide sequence: TGTGCCAGCACCCGACAGGGGGCAAACGAAAAACTGTTTTTT.

The rearrangement uses TRBV9 and TRBJ1-5; D is ambiguous. The CDR3 has 13 amino acids. V was trimmed by 2 bases and J by 1 base, leaving 4 bases between them. The germline CDR1 and CDR2 sequences are SGDLS and YYNGEE. The CDR3 coding sequence is TGTGCCAGCAGCGTCTACAGCAATCAGCCCCAGCATTTT. This codes for CASSVYSNQPQHF.

This chain links TRBV3-1 (or the pseudogene TRBV3-2) with TRBJ2-5, with TRBD1 matching 8 bases. J gave up 3 bases and V 1 base, and 7 bases lay outside the gene matches. CDR1 and CDR2 (germline): LGHDT, YNNKEL (reference sequence). The CDR3 is 16 amino acids. CDR3 bases: TGTGCCAGCAGCCAAGGGACAGGGTACGGAAAAGAGACCCAGTACTTC. Translating it yields CASSQGTGYGKETQYF.

This chain links TRBV29-1 with TRBJ1-2; the match to TRBD1 covers 10 bases. Germline CDR1 reads SQVTM; CDR2 reads ANQGSEA. V gave up 5 bases and J gave up 4 bases; unmatched junction bases: 10. This CDR3 region has 15 residues. CDR3 sequence reads: CSVSSSGQGTYGYTF. DNA for the CDR3: TGCAGCGTTTCGTCTTCGGGACAGGGGACCTATGGCTACACCTTC.

This clone was counted a few times. Distinct nucleotide sequences in the sample also encode this CDR3. This chain joins TRBV5-5 and TRBJ1-1; D remains ambiguous. Germline CDR1 SGHKS, CDR2 YYEKEE (reference sequence). The CDR3 spans 13 residues. V lost 2 bases and J 5 bases, leaving 10 bases between the germline ends. The CDR3 nucleotides are TGTGCCAGCAGCTTAGAGGGAGGGACTGAAGCTTTCTTT. Translated: CASSLEGGTEAFF.

V and J are TRBV7-9 and TRBJ1-6, with D tentatively TRBD1 (6 bases). The length of the CDR3 is 15 residues. Germline assignment: CDR1 SEHNR and CDR2 FQNEAQ (reference sequence). Trimming shortened V by 6 bases and J by 5 bases, and 14 bases separated the two germline ends. The CDR3 sequence: CASSLTGMNNSPLHF. The CDR3 DNA is TGTGCCAGCAGTCTTACAGGGATGAATAATTCACCCCTCCACTTT.

The chain couples TRBV21-1 to TRBJ1-2; the table assigns TRBD1, which was not confirmed against the DNA. TRBV21-1 is a pseudogene locus. The CDR3 covers 14 residues. The CDR3 DNA reads TGTGCCAGCAGCAACAAGGGACAGAACTATGGCTACACCTTC. This codes for CASSNKGQNYGYTF.

This sequence joins TRBV6-5 and TRBJ1-2, with D unclear. The CDR3 has 13 residues. Looked up from germline, CDR1 is MNHEY and CDR2 is SVGAGI. The V end was cut by 8 bases, the J end by 4 bases, with 14 bases between. The CDR3 region has the DNA TGTGCCAGCGGGAGGAGGGAGGGCTATGGCTACACCTTC. Translating gives CASGRREGYGYTF.

The chain combines TRBV4-1 with TRBJ1-1, with a weak D call TRBD1 (6 bases). Germline lookup yields CDR1 MGHRA and CDR2 YSYEKL. The CDR3 runs 13 residues. V was clipped by 0 bases and J by 10 bases, with 12 bases between them. The CDR3 coding sequence is TGCGCCAGCAGCCAAGAAGACAGGTTTGGAGCTTTCTTT. This gives the protein CASSQEDRFGAFF.

A single count supports this clone. This chain joins TRBV9 and TRBJ1-3, with 7 bases lining up with TRBD1. V lost 4 bases and J lost 4; bases outside the gene matches: 5. The CDR3 spans 14 residues. Germline V CDR1 and CDR2: SGDLS, YYNGEE. The CDR3 region is CASSRTGAGNTIYF. The CDR3 DNA is TGTGCCAGCAGCCGTACAGGGGCCGGAAACACCATATATTTT.

This chain uses TRBV2 with TRBJ1-2, with D unresolved. CDR1 is SNHLY, CDR2 FYNNEI, per germline. V was cut by 3 bases and J by 4 bases, with 12 bases left in between. The CDR3 covers 14 residues. Here the CDR3 DNA reads TGTGCCAGCAGTGAGGAGTTCGGGGTCTATGGCTACACCTTC. Protein product: CASSEEFGVYGYTF.

The V and J genes are TRBV11-2 and TRBJ2-5; D may be TRBD2 (6 bases). The ends were cut back, 5 bases at V and 2 bases at J, with 18 bases in the middle. The CDR3 runs 16 residues. Germline-derived CDR1 and CDR2 are SGHAT and FQNNGV. CDR3 sequence reads: CASSPFFGGPQETQYF. For the CDR3, the DNA is TGTGCCAGCAGCCCCTTCTTCGGGGGACCTCAAGAGACCCAGTACTTC.

The chain employs TRBV5-4 and TRBJ1-1; no firm D call. With 0 bases removed from V and 6 bases from J, the gap between germline ends came to 9 bases. This CDR3 spans 13 amino acids. Germline CDR1 reads SGHNT; CDR2 reads YYREEE (reference sequence). This CDR3 is CASSLVSRAEAFF. For the CDR3, the DNA is TGTGCCAGCAGCTTGGTGTCCCGGGCTGAAGCTTTCTTT.

This rearrangement joins TRBV4-1 to TRBJ1-2, with D maybe TRBD1 (6 bases). Germline CDR1 is MGHRA and CDR2 is YSYEKL. The CDR3 spans 16 residues. V gave up 0 bases and J gave up 3 bases, with 14 bases separating them. As DNA, the CDR3 is TGCGCCAGCAGCCAAGAAGGGGGATATGTGGACTATGGCTACACCTTC. This sequence encodes CASSQEGGYVDYGYTF.

The chain recombines TRBV29-1 with TRBJ2-1; 8 nucleotides match TRBD1. This CDR3 has 16 amino acids. The ends lost 3 bases at V and 1 base at J; junction bases unmatched: 8. CDR1 SQVTM and CDR2 ANQGSEA come from the germline V gene. CDR3 in amino acids: CSVDGQGGVSYNEQFF. Here the CDR3 DNA reads TGCAGCGTTGATGGACAGGGAGGCGTATCCTACAATGAGCAGTTCTTC.

The V and J genes are TRBV2 and TRBJ1-4, with 10 nucleotides matching TRBD1. With 2 bases clipped from V and 5 bases from J, the junction kept 2 bases outside the gene matches. The CDR3 consists of 15 residues. Germline-derived CDR1 and CDR2 are SNHLY and FYNNEI. The CDR3, as DNA: TGTGCCAGCAGTGAATTGGGACAGGGGAATGAAAAACTGTTTTTT. It yields the protein CASSELGQGNEKLFF. The full variable domain, with the rest looked up from reference TRBV2 and TRBJ1-4, is EPEVTQTPSHQVTQMGQEVILRCVPISNHLYFYWYRQILGQKVEFLVSFYNNEISEKSEIFDDQFSVERPDGSNFTLKIRSTKLEDSAMYFCASSELGQGNEKLFFGSGTQLSVL.

This clone was seen only once. This chain links TRBV19 with TRBJ2-1, with D perhaps matching TRBD1 (6 bases). The V gene lost 11 bases and the J gene lost 2 bases, with 16 bases spanning the gap. The CDR3 length is 14 residues. The germline V gene has CDR1 LNHDA and CDR2 SQIVND (reference sequence). Here the CDR3 DNA reads TGTGCCTCCCGACGGGACACAGCCTACAATGAGCAGTTCTTC. Translation gives CASRRDTAYNEQFF. Combining the CDR3 with reference TRBV19 and TRBJ2-1 gives the whole variable domain DGGITQSPKYLFRKEGQNVTLSCEQNLNHDAMYWYRQDPGQGLRLIYYSQIVNDFQKGDIAEGYSVSREKKESFPLTVTSAQKNPTAFYLCASRRDTAYNEQFFGPGTRLTVL.

V usage is TRBV6-5 and J usage is TRBJ1-2; 7 bases are shared with TRBD1. Germline CDR1 and CDR2: MNHEY and SVGAGI. This CDR3 region has 16 residues. With V trimmed by 0 bases and J by 3 bases, 7 bases remained unmatched. For the CDR3, the DNA is TGTGCCAGCAGTTACTCGAGGAGGGGGCTTGACTATGGCTACACCTTC. Its protein product is CASSYSRRGLDYGYTF.

CDR3 sequence (DNA): TGTGCCAGCAGGCGGGGGGAAATTTGGGACACTGAAGCTTTCTTT. It translates to CASRRGEIWDTEAFF. V gene TRBV11-2 combines with J gene TRBJ1-1, with a weak D call TRBD1 (5 bases). The V and J ends lost 6 bases and 3 bases respectively, with 17 bases between them. This CDR3 region has 15 residues. Germline CDR1 reads SGHAT; CDR2 reads FQNNGV.

This clone came up once. The rearrangement uses TRBV7-2 and TRBJ1-1, with 8 bases fitting TRBD1. After removal of 3 bases from V and 1 base from J, the junction contained 10 bases not matched to a gene. In germline, CDR1 is SGHTA, CDR2 FQGNSA. This CDR3 spans 17 amino acids. DNA of the CDR3: TGTGCCAGCAGCTTGGGGCCCTCAGGGGGCGCGAACACTGAAGCTTTCTTT. It is translated as CASSLGPSGGANTEAFF.

The chain uses TRBV6-5 and TRBJ2-2; possibly TRBD1 for D (6 bases). CDR3 length: 14 amino acids. Trimming cost V 5 bases and J 7 bases, with 14 bases left between them. Germline CDR1 MNHEY, CDR2 SVGAGI. The CDR3 sequence is CASSQGQKVGELFF. CDR3 sequence (DNA): TGTGCCAGCAGTCAGGGGCAGAAGGTCGGGGAGCTGTTTTTT.

The chain combines TRBV23-1 with TRBJ1-1; 9 bases are shared with TRBD1. TRBV23-1 is assigned to the ORF class and has an uncertain function. J lost 5 bases, V lost 4 bases, and 11 bases had no gene match. CDR3 length: 16 amino acids. The CDR3 sequence: CASSLTSTGGLTEAFF. CDR3 nucleotide sequence: TGCGCCAGCAGTCTTACCTCAACAGGGGGCCTGACTGAAGCTTTCTTT.